This TCR beta chain was identified during a study of T cells in Graves' hyperthyroidism and ophthalmopathy. Study-wide findings and caveats: Onset of ophthalmopathy came a median roughly 6 months after the model predicted it.

Germline V gene sequence: CDR1 SQVTM, CDR2 ANQGSEA. The CDR3 has 14 amino acids. V dropped 5 bases and J dropped 6 bases, with 16 bases sitting between them. It was RNA transcripts that yielded the amplified TCR beta CDR3 regions. During a first-round RT-PCR of the TCR CDR3, the HTBI primer set was used. TCRdb reanalysed the multiplex PCR reads using MiXCR and keeps one entry per CDR3 protein. The sample gives about 290,000 distinct CDR3 sequences, around 15% of which show up once; less than 8% is in the top ten. A word on this clonotype: Its matching antigen is unknown.

Sequencing input: blood. This chain joins TRBV29-1 and TRBJ2-2; a weak D match, TRBD2 (6 bases). This TCR was sampled from a woman in her thirties or forties with Graves' hyperthyroidism. CDR3 sequence reads: CSVTAPRESGELFF. In DNA form, the CDR3 reads TGCAGCGTTACAGCCCCACGGGAGTCCGGGGAGCTGTTTTTT.